Each of the 17 T cell receptor beta chains below was sequenced from the same sample in a study of blood T cell repertoires in COVID-19. Here immunoSEQ multiplex PCR was the method, and the copy in TCRdb shows in-frame clones only, minus some. The sample consists of approximately 90,000 clones, around 87% of them appearing once. Source material: peripheral blood. Receptors originate from a woman of 80 years or more with acute or convalescent COVID-19.

This chain uses TRBV28 with TRBJ1-1, with D possibly TRBD1 on 5 matching bases. V lost 4 bases to trimming and J lost 5 bases, with 20 bases between them. From germline, CDR1 is MDHEN and CDR2 SYDVKM. The CDR3 consists of 16 residues. The CDR3 loop is CASSSGGSGRETEAFF. The CDR3 DNA sequence: TGTGCCAGCAGTTCCGGGGGGTCTGGGAGAGAAACTGAAGCTTTCTTT.

The chain employs TRBV4-1 and TRBJ1-2; the match to TRBD1 covers 8 bases. CDR1 is MGHRA, CDR2 YSYEKL, per germline. CDR3 length: 15 residues. Unmatched junction bases numbered 4, after V lost 0 bases and J lost 4 bases. The CDR3 DNA reads TGCGCCAGCAGCCAAGACCAGGGGGCGGGCTATGGCTACACCTTC. The encoded protein is CASSQDQGAGYGYTF.

In this sample, this clone turned up once. This chain connects TRBV12-2 to TRBJ1-2; TRBD1 is the table's D call, not checked against the DNA. TRBV12-2 is given as a pseudogene. This CDR3 is 15 amino acids long. Here the CDR3 DNA reads TGTGCAAGTCGCTTGGATCGGGACAGGGAAAGGGGCTACACCTTC. This codes for CASRLDRDRERGYTF.

The chain combines TRBV6-6 with TRBJ1-4; 10 bases agree with TRBD1. Germline CDR1 is MNHNY and CDR2 is SVGAGI (reference sequence). The CDR3 covers 16 residues. V dropped 7 bases and J dropped 8; count of bases not matched to a gene: 13. The CDR3 sequence is CASKTGGAPSPEKLFF. The DNA for the CDR3 is TGTGCCAGCAAGACAGGGGGCGCTCCTAGCCCCGAAAAACTGTTTTTT.

J is TRBJ2-2 and V is TRBV11-3; D perhaps matches TRBD2 (5 bases). Trimming removed 0 bases from V and 3 bases from J, with 8 bases in between. Germline V lookup: CDR1 SGHNT, CDR2 YENEEA. CDR3 size: 15 residues. CDR3 protein: CASSLEAVDTGELFF. Written as DNA, the CDR3 is TGTGCCAGCAGCTTAGAAGCGGTTGACACCGGGGAGCTGTTTTTT.

The V gene is TRBV7-2, the J gene TRBJ2-1; perhaps TRBD1 as D (8 bases). Deletions cut 5 bases from V and 8 bases from J, with 13 bases between. CDR1 SGHTA and CDR2 FQGNSA come from the germline V gene. CDR3 length: 13 residues. The CDR3 DNA sequence: TGTGCCAGCAGCACAGGGGGGGCCTATGAGCAGTTCTTC. Translating it yields CASSTGGAYEQFF.

The V call is TRBV2, the J call TRBJ2-1; D is unclear. V lost 6 bases and J 4 bases, leaving 10 bases between the germline ends. Germline V CDR1 and CDR2: SNHLY, FYNNEI. The CDR3 runs to 13 residues. CDR3 in DNA: TGTGCCAGCAGGGCGACACCTTACAATGAGCAGTTCTTC. Amino acid sequence: CASRATPYNEQFF.

The rearrangement joins TRBV21-1 to TRBJ1-1. TRBV21-1 is assigned pseudogene status. The CDR3 consists of 13 residues. The CDR3, as DNA: TGTGCCAGCAGGCCGGTCCCGAGCACTGAAGCTTTCTTT. Residues: CASRPVPSTEAFF.

This clone was seen a few times. The rearrangement uses TRBV5-1 and TRBJ2-1; tentative D call: TRBD2 (7 bases). The germline V and J ends were trimmed by 0 bases and 14 bases, with 24 bases remaining between them. The CDR3 extends over 16 amino acids. Germline-derived CDR1 and CDR2 are SGHRS and YFSETQ. CDR3 DNA sequence: TGCGCCAGCAGCTTGGCGGGGGCGGGAGACTCCCCTAAGAAGTTCTTC. Translated: CASSLAGAGDSPKKFF.

V usage is TRBV19 and J usage is TRBJ1-2; TRBD1 aligns across 8 bases. This CDR3 region has 15 residues. Germline assignment: CDR1 LNHDA and CDR2 SQIVND (reference sequence). V lost 3 bases, J lost 8 bases, and 11 bases stayed unmatched. The CDR3 DNA reads TGTGCCAGTAGTATTCGGTCTCAGGGGGCGGTCGGCTACACCTTC. Its protein product is CASSIRSQGAVGYTF.

This chain connects TRBV10-3 to TRBJ1-5; tentatively, D is TRBD1 (6 bases). The CDR3 totals 13 residues. In germline, CDR1 is ENHRY, CDR2 SYGVKD. The V end lost 4 bases, the J end lost 4 bases, and 8 bases lay between the germline ends. The CDR3, as DNA: TGTGCCATCAGTGCAGGGGAGAATCAGCCCCAGCATTTT. Translating it yields CAISAGENQPQHF.

This clone was observed a handful of times. This chain connects TRBV2 to TRBJ1-5, with D possibly matching TRBD1 (6 bases). Germline V gene data show CDR1 as SNHLY and CDR2 as FYNNEI. This CDR3 is 15 amino acids long. The ends were cut back, 2 bases at V and 5 bases at J, with 13 bases in the middle. CDR3 nucleotide sequence: TGTGCCAGCAGTGAAACCAGGGGCGCAGATCAGCCCCAGCATTTT. Its translation: CASSETRGADQPQHF.

In DNA form, the CDR3 reads TGTGCCAGCTGTGCCGGCGGGTCCCAGTACTTC. Protein: CASCAGGSQYF. The chain carries TRBV2 and TRBJ2-5; D may be TRBD2 (5 bases). V lost 8 bases and J 9 bases, leaving 13 bases between the germline ends. The CDR3 is 11 residues long. Germline CDR1 and CDR2: SNHLY and FYNNEI. The full variable domain, rest sourced from reference TRBV2 and TRBJ2-5, is EPEVTQTPSHQVTQMGQEVILRCVPISNHLYFYWYRQILGQKVEFLVSFYNNEISEKSEIFDDQFSVERPDGSNFTLKIRSTKLEDSAMYFCASCAGGSQYFGPGTRLLVL.

The genes are TRBV7-2 and TRBJ2-1, with 11 nucleotides matching TRBD2. Unmatched junction bases numbered 5, after V lost 6 bases and J lost 7 bases. Germline loops: CDR1 SGHTA, CDR2 FQGNSA. This CDR3 comprises 14 residues. The CDR3 reads CASSTSGGLNEQFF. The CDR3 bases are TGTGCCAGCAGTACTAGCGGGGGATTGAATGAGCAGTTCTTC.

The chain recombines TRBV7-9 with TRBJ2-1; 13 bases map to TRBD2. Germline assignment: CDR1 SEHNR and CDR2 FQNEAQ (reference sequence). Unmatched junction bases numbered 7, after V lost 5 bases and J lost 6 bases. This CDR3 spans 16 amino acids. This CDR3 reads CASSGTSGIIPNEQFF. CDR3 bases: TGTGCCAGCAGCGGGACTAGCGGGATAATACCCAATGAGCAGTTCTTC.

This clone showed up just a few times. This chain links TRBV7-9 with TRBJ2-7; possible D gene TRBD2, 5 bases. This CDR3 region has 14 residues. Germline CDR1 reads SEHNR; CDR2 reads FQNEAQ (reference sequence). Trimming removed 1 base at V and 7 bases at J, with 14 bases between. The CDR3 DNA is TGTGCCAGCAGCTTAGTCGGAGGCCCCGGGGAGCAGTACTTC. Its protein product is CASSLVGGPGEQYF.

The gene calls are TRBV5-5 and TRBJ2-1; tentatively, D is TRBD2 (6 bases). Germline values: CDR1 SGHKS, CDR2 YYEKEE (reference sequence). The CDR3 has 15 amino acids. V lost 1 base to trimming and J lost 0 bases, with 8 bases between them. The CDR3 bases are TGTGCCAGCAGCTTGATGGGAGGCTCCTACAATGAGCAGTTCTTC. As protein: CASSLMGGSYNEQFF. The entire variable domain, with the rest obtained from reference TRBV5-5 and TRBJ2-1, is as follows: DAGVTQSPTHLIKTRGQQVTLRCSPISGHKSVSWYQQVLGQGPQFIFQYYEKEERGRGNFPDRFSARQFPNYSSELNVNALLLGDSALYLCASSLMGGSYNEQFFGPGTRLTVL.